This T cell receptor beta chain was sequenced in a study of response to subunit inactivated influenza vaccine. Study-wide results and limits: Each seasonal influenza vaccination, the authors suggested, recruits few new T cells.

TCRdb re-analysed the RT-PCR reads in MiXCR, keeping a single row per CDR3 protein. The data contain almost 600,000 distinct CDR3 sequences, approximately 14% of them singletons. This clonotype came up many times. The antigen remains undetermined. This CDR3 is 15 amino acids long. Germline assignment: CDR1 MDHEN and CDR2 SYDVKM. J gave up 5 bases and V 5 bases, and 9 bases lay outside the gene matches. This chain uses TRBV28 with TRBJ2-7; TRBD2 matches 10 bases. The TCR sequence derives from a man aged 50 to 59 who received an inactivated influenza vaccine. This specimen consisted of PBMCs from blood, obtained 11 to 12 days after vaccination. The CDR3, as DNA: TGTGCCAGCAGTCCCAGCGGGGGGGCTGGAGACGAGCAGTACTTC. Translated, it gives CASSPSGGAGDEQYF.